Listed below are T cell receptor beta chains from one sample, sequenced in a study of cytomegalovirus exposure and HLA in healthy donors. This table comes from immunoSEQ multiplex PCR, and its TCRdb copy is limited to in-frame clones, with some not included. The sample yields about 230,000 clones, roughly 78% seen once. The sequencing input was PBMCs. These receptors were taken from a boy aged 5-17 years in good health and CMV-seronegative. The CDR3 runs from the conserved cysteine through the conserved F or W. D genes are given only for firm matches. Rows give clone size only sometimes, using once, few, many, or a class for an expanded clone.

d_call	clone_size	v_call	j_call	cdr3_aa	cdr3_nt
TRBD1	NA	TRBV10-1	TRBJ1-1	CASSADRGPRPTEAFF	TGCGCCAGCAGTGCAGACAGGGGCCCTAGGCCCACTGAAGCTTTCTTT
TRBD1	NA	TRBV10-1	TRBJ2-1	CASSRDRGYNEQFF	TGCGCCAGCAGCCGGGACAGGGGCTACAATGAGCAGTTCTTC
TRBD1	NA	TRBV5-5	TRBJ1-1	CASSQRGQGNTEAFF	TGTGCCAGCAGCCAGAGAGGACAGGGGAACACTGAAGCTTTCTTT
TRBD1	NA	TRBV30	TRBJ1-5	CAWGTGSNQPQHF	TGTGCCTGGGGGACAGGGAGCAATCAGCCCCAGCATTTT
NA	NA	TRBV5-4	TRBJ1-4	CASSLDSFNEKLFF	TGTGCCAGCAGCTTGGACAGCTTTAATGAAAAACTGTTTTTT
TRBD1	NA	TRBV6-5	TRBJ1-5	CASRRTGDQPQHF	TGTGCCAGCAGACGGACAGGGGATCAGCCCCAGCATTTT
NA	NA	TRBV5-8	TRBJ1-5	CASSLGKAGGQPQHF	TGTGCCAGCAGCTTGGGAAAGGCGGGCGGACAGCCCCAGCATTTT
TRBD1	NA	TRBV10-1	TRBJ1-2	CASKPPRGRNYGYTF	TGCGCCAGCAAACCTCCGAGGGGGCGTAACTATGGCTACACCTTC
TRBD1	NA	TRBV5-1	TRBJ1-1	CASSAGQGNQAFF	TGCGCCAGCAGCGCGGGACAGGGGAATCAAGCTTTCTTT
NA	NA	TRBV19	TRBJ1-4	CASSLLGGRFNEKLFF	TGTGCCAGTAGCCTCCTTGGGGGCAGGTTTAATGAAAAACTGTTTTTT
NA	NA	TRBV6-1	TRBJ1-4	CASSDKGESEKLFF	TGTGCCAGCAGTGATAAGGGGGAGAGTGAAAAACTGTTTTTT
NA	NA	TRBV13	TRBJ1-2	CASSLAGHPYGYTF	TGTGCCAGCAGCTTGGCCGGACATCCCTATGGCTACACCTTC
NA	few	TRBV19	TRBJ2-1	CASSIPHREQFF	TGTGCCAGTAGTATTCCCCACAGGGAGCAGTTCTTC
TRBD1	NA	TRBV10-3	TRBJ1-2	CAIKTGENYGYTF	TGTGCCATCAAGACAGGGGAAAACTATGGCTACACCTTC
TRBD2	NA	TRBV4-1	TRBJ2-3	CASSQGRGAGSTDTQYF	TGCGCCAGCAGCCAAGGAAGAGGAGCGGGGAGCACAGATACGCAGTATTTT
TRBD1	NA	TRBV5-1	TRBJ2-3	CASSYRTGVITDTQYF	TGCGCCAGCAGCTACCGGACAGGGGTTATCACAGATACGCAGTATTTT
NA	NA	TRBV7-9	TRBJ2-1	CASSRDSYNEQFF	TGCGCCAGCAGCCGGGATTCCTACAATGAGCAGTTCTTC
TRBD2	NA	TRBV10-3	TRBJ2-1	CAISPSGSSYNEQFF	TGTGCCATCAGTCCGAGCGGGAGCTCCTACAATGAGCAGTTCTTC
NA	few	TRBV7-6	TRBJ1-3	CASSLGGQVYF	TGTGCCAGCAGCCTAGGGGGACAAGTATATTTT
NA	once	TRBV2	TRBJ1-4	CASSLDRSPEKLFF	TGTGCCAGCAGTTTAGATAGAAGCCCTGAAAAACTGTTTTTT
TRBD1	NA	TRBV13	TRBJ1-2	CASSLGIGTGDGYTF	TGTGCCAGCAGCTTAGGCATAGGGACAGGGGATGGCTACACCTTC
NA	NA	TRBV6-1	TRBJ1-2	CASSEGGGGRGYTF	TGTGCCAGCAGTGAGGGGGGTGGGGGTCGAGGCTACACCTTC
TRBD2	NA	TRBV5-4	TRBJ2-7	CASSLGLAGVRSSYEQYF	TGTGCCAGCAGCTTGGGACTAGCGGGGGTCCGGAGCTCCTACGAGCAGTACTTC
NA	NA	TRBV5-1	TRBJ1-3	CASSLDVAEPSGNTIYF	TGCGCCAGCAGCTTGGATGTGGCAGAACCCTCTGGAAACACCATATATTTT
TRBD2	few	TRBV5-1	TRBJ2-7	CASSMGLASSYEQYF	TGCGCCAGCAGCATGGGACTAGCGAGCTCCTACGAGCAGTACTTC
NA	NA	TRBV19	TRBJ1-5	CASSSIDSYYSNQPQHF	TGTGCCAGTAGTTCAATAGACAGTTATTATAGCAATCAGCCCCAGCATTTT
NA	NA	TRBV9	TRBJ2-3	CASSVRLDTQYF	TGTGCCAGCAGCGTTAGATTAGATACGCAGTATTTT
TRBD1	NA	TRBV4-1	TRBJ1-1	CASSLYTGGNTEAFF	TGCGCCAGCAGCCTTTATACAGGGGGGAACACTGAAGCTTTCTTT
NA	NA	TRBV7-9	TRBJ1-1	CASSLVVGGNTEAFF	TGTGCCAGCAGCTTAGTAGTGGGGGGGAACACTGAAGCTTTCTTT
TRBD1	few	TRBV6-5	TRBJ1-4	CASRPRQGKLFF	TGTGCCAGCAGACCAAGACAGGGAAAACTGTTTTTT
NA	NA	TRBV5-5	TRBJ1-1	CASSLVQGRASAFF	TGTGCCAGCAGCTTGGTCCAGGGGAGGGCGAGTGCTTTCTTT
TRBD1	NA	TRBV9	TRBJ2-7	CASSAGQAVLDEQYF	TGTGCCAGCAGCGCGGGACAGGCCGTCCTCGACGAGCAGTACTTC
NA	NA	TRBV19	TRBJ1-2	CASSGGYGYTF	TGTGCCAGTAGTGGGGGGTATGGCTACACCTTC
NA	few	TRBV11-3	TRBJ2-7	CASSLDFGAGTYEQYF	TGTGCCAGCAGCTTAGATTTTGGGGCAGGGACTTACGAGCAGTACTTC
NA	NA	TRBV10-3	TRBJ1-5	CAISPGGSQPQHF	TGTGCCATCAGTCCGGGGGGGAGTCAGCCCCAGCATTTT
NA	NA	TRBV9	TRBJ2-5	CASSTTSGRPVEQYF	TGTGCCAGCAGCACCACTTCAGGTCGCCCAGTTGAGCAGTACTTC
TRBD2	NA	TRBV2	TRBJ2-2	CAGSGTRAGELFF	TGTGCCGGCTCCGGGACTAGGGCCGGGGAGCTGTTTTTT
NA	NA	TRBV5-5	TRBJ1-2	CASSWGGVDYGYTF	TGTGCCAGCAGCTGGGGCGGGGTCGACTATGGCTACACCTTC
TRBD1	NA	TRBV6-6	TRBJ1-2	CASSQNRQGSRGYTF	TGTGCCAGCAGTCAGAATCGACAGGGTTCGAGGGGCTACACCTTC
TRBD1	NA	TRBV6-5	TRBJ1-2	CASSLDRSGYTF	TGTGCCAGCAGCCTGGACAGGAGTGGCTACACCTTC
NA	few	TRBV6-4	TRBJ2-1	CASSSQSQGNEQFF	TGTGCCAGCAGTTCCCAATCACAGGGAAATGAGCAGTTCTTC
TRBD2	NA	TRBV11-3	TRBJ2-3	CASSPRGLAGTDTQYF	TGTGCCAGCAGCCCCCGCGGACTAGCGGGCACAGATACGCAGTATTTT
TRBD1	NA	TRBV11-3	TRBJ1-1	CASSPRTGGRTEAFF	TGTGCCAGCAGCCCCAGGACAGGGGGCAGGACTGAAGCTTTCTTT
TRBD1	NA	TRBV10-3	TRBJ1-1	CAIRTGTQRGDTEAFF	TGTGCCATCAGGACAGGGACCCAACGAGGAGACACTGAAGCTTTCTTT
NA	NA	TRBV4-1	TRBJ1-3	CASSQLVRRNTIYF	TGCGCCAGCAGCCAACTAGTTCGGAGGAACACCATATATTTT
TRBD1	NA	TRBV7-7	TRBJ2-7	CASSLARAGGVQYF	TGTGCCAGCAGCTTAGCGCGGGCAGGGGGCGTGCAGTACTTC
TRBD1	NA	TRBV27	TRBJ2-1	CASSSRTGAGYNEQFF	TGTGCCAGCAGTTCTCGGACAGGGGCGGGGTACAATGAGCAGTTCTTC
NA	NA	TRBV14	TRBJ2-7	CASSQVGWSSYEQYF	TGTGCCAGCAGCCAAGTCGGGTGGAGCTCCTACGAGCAGTACTTC
TRBD2	NA	TRBV7-8	TRBJ2-2	CASRHKLAGNRKAGELFF	TGTGCCAGCAGACATAAACTAGCGGGCAATAGAAAGGCCGGGGAGCTGTTTTTT